These T cell receptor beta chains were read from a single sample in a study of Ad26.COV2.S vaccination and SARS-CoV-2 variants. The assay was immunoSEQ multiplex PCR, and TCRdb's table has in-frame clones only and misses some. The data show around 370,000 clones, about 85% seen once. Specimen: peripheral blood, collected in a trial of Ad26.COV2.S vaccine versus placebo. The source is a person between 18 and 60 years old who received the Ad26.COV2.S COVID-19 vaccine or a placebo. Each CDR3 is given with its conserved first and last residue. D genes are given only for firm matches. Clone size is not always given. Where it is, it says once, few, many or a class for expanded clones.

NA,TRBJ2-3,NA,TRBV7-6,TGTGCCAGCAGCTTAGCGGGGGGTGCCACAGATACGCAGTATTTT,CASSLAGGATDTQYF
NA,TRBJ2-7,NA,TRBV6-2/TRBV6-3,TGTGCCAGCAGTTACCCTAGACGCTCCTACGAGCAGTACTTC,CASSYPRRSYEQYF
NA,TRBJ2-2,NA,TRBV6-2/TRBV6-3,TGTGCCAGCAGTCCCTATTTCCGGACTACCACCGGGGAGCTGTTTTTT,CASSPYFRTTTGELFF
NA,TRBJ2-1,NA,TRBV11-2,TGTGCCAGCAGCTCCCGGAATTTCAATGAGCAGTTCTTC,CASSSRNFNEQFF
NA,TRBJ1-1,NA,TRBV7-2,TGTGCCAGCAGCCTCATGACAGGGAACACTGAAGCTTTCTTT,CASSLMTGNTEAFF
NA,TRBJ2-3,NA,TRBV5-1,TGCGCCAGCGGGGGGGCTACTAGCACAGATACGCAGTATTTT,CASGGATSTDTQYF
NA,TRBJ2-5,NA,TRBV3-1/TRBV3-2,TGTGCCAGCAGCCACACACTAGTGAGGGCGGAGACCCAGTACTTC,CASSHTLVRAETQYF
NA,TRBJ2-2,NA,TRBV12-3/TRBV12-4,TGTGCCAGCAGCCTGAGGGACACCGGGGAGCTGTTTTTT,CASSLRDTGELFF
TRBD2,TRBJ2-7,NA,TRBV6-6,TGTGCCAGCATGGGTTTTAGGGAGGGGGAGCAGTACTTC,CASMGFREGEQYF
NA,TRBJ2-5,NA,TRBV18,TGTGCCAGCTCACCACCGGGAGTAGGAGAGACCCAGTACTTC,CASSPPGVGETQYF
NA,TRBJ1-1,NA,TRBV6-5,TGTGCCAGCAGTTACTCGGGGACGGTCACTGAAGCTTTCTTT,CASSYSGTVTEAFF
NA,TRBJ2-5,once,TRBV28,TGTGCCAGCAGTTCATATCCGGGGATGGGAGAGACCCAGTACTTC,CASSSYPGMGETQYF
TRBD1,TRBJ2-1,NA,TRBV12-3/TRBV12-4,TGTGCCAGCAGAGGGGGCGGCGACAATGAGCAGTTCTTC,CASRGGGDNEQFF
TRBD2,TRBJ2-7,NA,TRBV7-2,TGTGCCAGCAGCCCCTCCTTAGGACTAGCGGGTCTCTCCTACGAGCAGTACTTC,CASSPSLGLAGLSYEQYF
TRBD1,TRBJ1-2,NA,TRBV19,TGTGCCAGTAGTATAGTTAAGGACAGGGTGAGGGGCTACACCTTC,CASSIVKDRVRGYTF
NA,TRBJ2-2,once,TRBV3-1/TRBV3-2,TGTGCCAGCAGCCAAAACAGGAACACCGGGGAGCTGTTTTTT,CASSQNRNTGELFF
TRBD2,TRBJ2-5,NA,TRBV6-2/TRBV6-3,TGTGCCAGCAGCTATCTAGCGGGGGGGGAAGAGTGGCAAGAGACCCAGTACTTC,CASSYLAGGEEWQETQYF
TRBD1,TRBJ2-5,NA,TRBV5-6,TGTGCCAGCAGCCCGGACAGGGGAGAGACCCAGTACTTC,CASSPDRGETQYF
TRBD2,TRBJ2-1,NA,TRBV15,TGTGCCACCAGCAACCTCCTAGCGGGAACTTACAATGAGCAGTTCTTC,CATSNLLAGTYNEQFF
TRBD1,TRBJ1-4,NA,TRBV12-5,TGTGCTAGTGGTTTGACACCCAAGACAGGGGGAAATGAAAAACTGTTTTTT,CASGLTPKTGGNEKLFF
NA,TRBJ1-3,NA,TRBV30,TGTGCCTGGAGTGTACTTGGGACACCCGGAAACACCATATATTTT,CAWSVLGTPGNTIYF
NA,TRBJ2-1,NA,TRBV5-5,TGTGCCAGCAGCCATTCTGCCTCCTACAATGAGCAGTTCTTC,CASSHSASYNEQFF
TRBD1,TRBJ2-1,NA,TRBV9,TGTGCCAGCAGCGTGAACCCGGGACAGGTCTATGAGCAGTTCTTC,CASSVNPGQVYEQFF
NA,TRBJ2-7,few,TRBV5-1,TGCGCCAGCAGCTTTGGCCAACGAATCGCCGAGCAGTACTTC,CASSFGQRIAEQYF
TRBD2,TRBJ2-7,once,TRBV6-6,TGTGCCAGCAGTCGAGGGACTAGCGGGAGACCTGGCGAGCAGTACTTC,CASSRGTSGRPGEQYF
NA,TRBJ2-5,NA,TRBV4-3,TGCGCCAGCAGCCAAGAGCACCTTGTAGAGACCCAGTACTTC,CASSQEHLVETQYF